These 16 T cell receptor beta chains originate from one sample sequenced in a study of shared clonotypes between healthy human individuals. Produced via immunoSEQ multiplex PCR; TCRdb's table is partial and in-frame only. The sample contains around 600,000 clones, 95% to 98% of which appear only once. Positively selected for CCR7, the CD45RO-negative cells used as naive CD8 cells excluded terminally differentiated effector memory CD45RA+ cells. Sequenced sample: naive CD8+ T cells sorted from blood. These receptors originate from a man under 40 in good health.

The chain employs TRBV7-9 and TRBJ1-5, with unresolved D. V lost 2 bases and J 5 bases, leaving 13 bases between the germline ends. CDR1 SEHNR and CDR2 FQNEAQ come from the germline V gene (reference sequence). The CDR3 covers 15 residues. The CDR3 spells CASSLFPNFDQPQHF. The DNA of the CDR3 is TGTGCCAGCAGCTTATTCCCCAATTTCGATCAGCCCCAGCATTTT.

The CDR3 protein is CATTGLSYEQYF. The CDR3, as DNA: TGTGCCACCACCGGACTCTCCTACGAGCAGTACTTC. The V call is TRBV28, the J call TRBJ2-7, with D perhaps TRBD2 (5 bases). V lost 10 bases and J lost 0, with 10 bases in between. Germline CDR1 reads MDHEN; CDR2 reads SYDVKM. The CDR3 has 12 residues.

The chain has TRBV7-9 and TRBJ2-7; 11 nucleotides line up with TRBD1. This CDR3 is built from 18 residues. The germline gives CDR1 SEHNR, CDR2 FQNEAQ (reference sequence). V was pared by 5 bases and J by 1 base, with 13 bases of the junction left unmatched. The CDR3 loop is CASSGTGTGGRLSYEQYF. CDR3 in DNA: TGTGCCAGCAGCGGCACCGGGACAGGGGGTCGTCTGTCCTACGAGCAGTACTTC.

The rearrangement uses TRBV5-5 and TRBJ2-5, with D uncertain. The CDR3 loop spans 15 amino acids. Per the germline V gene, CDR1 is SGHKS and CDR2 is YYEKEE (reference sequence). V was trimmed by 0 bases and J by 4 bases, leaving 13 bases between them. The CDR3 coding sequence is TGTGCCAGCAGCTTGGTAGAGTACCCAAGAGAGACCCAGTACTTC. This encodes CASSLVEYPRETQYF.

This chain joins TRBV7-2 and TRBJ2-7, with D unresolved. Germline-derived CDR1 and CDR2 are SGHTA and FQGNSA. CDR3 length equals 13 residues. The germline V and J ends were trimmed by 6 bases and 2 bases, with 11 bases remaining between them. CDR3 loop: CASRPAGTYEQYF. The CDR3 DNA reads TGTGCCAGCAGACCCGCTGGAACCTACGAGCAGTACTTC.

The rearrangement joins TRBV6-6 to TRBJ2-5; D uncertain. The CDR3 has 12 residues. Germline lookup yields CDR1 MNHNY and CDR2 SVGAGI (reference sequence). Trimming cost V 2 bases and J 5 bases, with 6 bases left between them. The CDR3 DNA is TGTGCCAGCAGTTACGACTGGGAGACCCAGTACTTC. Amino acid sequence: CASSYDWETQYF.

The CDR3 DNA is TGTGCCAGCAGTCCCGGGACAGGAGGTAACTATGGCTACACCTTC. Translation gives CASSPGTGGNYGYTF. V and J are TRBV27 and TRBJ1-2; 8 nucleotides line up with TRBD1. Germline CDR1 reads MNHEY; CDR2 reads SMNVEV (reference sequence). With V trimmed by 5 bases and J by 1 base, 6 bases remained unmatched. This CDR3 spans 15 amino acids.

The chain couples TRBV7-9 to TRBJ2-2; tentatively, D is TRBD1 (6 bases). This CDR3 comprises 15 residues. Per germline, CDR1 SEHNR and CDR2 FQNEAQ (reference sequence). Trimming cost V 4 bases and J 3 bases, with 12 bases left between them. The CDR3 reads CASSSGAADTGELFF. The CDR3 DNA sequence: TGTGCCAGCAGCTCAGGGGCAGCCGACACCGGGGAGCTGTTTTTT. Full variable domain (rest looked up from reference TRBV7-9 and TRBJ2-2): DTGVSQNPRHKITKRGQNVTFRCDPISEHNRLYWYRQTLGQGPEFLTYFQNEAQLEKSRLLSDRFSAERPKGSFSTLEIQRTEQGDSAMYLCASSSGAADTGELFFGEGSRLTVL.

This chain joins TRBV2 and TRBJ2-4; TRBD1 aligns across 12 bases. Trimming at V came to 4 bases and at J to 8 bases, leaving 6 bases not matched to a gene. The CDR3 contains 15 residues. In germline, CDR1 is SNHLY, CDR2 FYNNEI. The CDR3: CASSGGQGAKDIQYF. In DNA, the CDR3 is TGTGCCAGCAGTGGGGGACAGGGGGCAAAAGACATTCAGTACTTC.

The chain recombines TRBV15 with TRBJ1-1; TRBD1 matches at 7 bases. Unmatched junction bases numbered 6, after V lost 3 bases and J lost 2 bases. The CDR3 is 15 residues long. Germline assignment: CDR1 LNHNV and CDR2 YYDKDF (reference sequence). The CDR3 loop reads CATSSDRAINTEAFF. DNA of the CDR3: TGTGCCACCAGCAGTGACAGGGCTATAAACACTGAAGCTTTCTTT.

The V and J genes are TRBV15 and TRBJ2-7; unclear D gene. Per germline, CDR1 LNHNV and CDR2 YYDKDF (reference sequence). Trimming left V 0 bases short and J 3 bases short, with 12 bases between. The CDR3 runs 15 residues. The CDR3 region is CATSREEGNFYEQYF. For the CDR3, the DNA is TGTGCCACCAGCAGAGAGGAAGGGAATTTCTACGAGCAGTACTTC.

In its sample, this clone was seen once. The chain uses TRBV11-2 and TRBJ2-1; 9 bases are a match to TRBD2. J lost 4 bases, V lost 3 bases, and 7 bases had no gene match. This CDR3 spans 16 amino acids. Germline CDR1 reads SGHAT; CDR2 reads FQNNGV. This CDR3 reads CASSLALAGAYNEQFF. In DNA form, the CDR3 reads TGTGCCAGCAGCTTGGCTTTAGCGGGAGCTTACAATGAGCAGTTCTTC.

Worth noting for this clone: The sample contains more than one DNA sequence encoding this CDR3. The V call is TRBV28, the J call TRBJ2-7; D is uncertain. The germline CDR1 and CDR2 sequences are MDHEN and SYDVKM. Trimming left V 8 bases short and J 4 bases short, with 6 bases between. The CDR3 length is 10 residues. The CDR3 loop is CASGLYEQYF. The CDR3 coding sequence is TGTGCCAGCGGCCTGTACGAGCAGTACTTC.

The genes are TRBV5-1 and TRBJ2-1; TRBD2 might be the D (6 bases). Trimming stripped 1 base from V and 1 base from J, with 12 bases between. The CDR3 loop spans 16 amino acids. CDR1 is SGHRS, CDR2 YFSETQ, per germline. The chain's CDR3 is CASSLSFGRSYNEQFF. Here the CDR3 DNA reads TGCGCCAGCAGCTTGTCGTTCGGGAGATCCTACAATGAGCAGTTCTTC. Variable domain in full (rest from reference TRBV5-1 and TRBJ2-1): KAGVTQTPRYLIKTRGQQVTLSCSPISGHRSVSWYQQTPGQGLQFLFEYFSETQRNKGNFPGRFSGRQFSNSRSEMNVSTLELGDSALYLCASSLSFGRSYNEQFFGPGTRLTVL.

DNA of the CDR3: TGTGCCAGCAGCTTAGGTCGATCGAGCTCCTACAATGAGCAGTTCTTC. This encodes CASSLGRSSSYNEQFF. The chain recombines TRBV11-1 with TRBJ2-1; D unresolved. The CDR3 has 16 amino acids. V lost 1 base to trimming and J lost 0 bases, with 10 bases between them. The germline CDR1 and CDR2 sequences are SGHAT and FQDESV (reference sequence).

Worth noting for this clone: Other DNA sequences in the sample encode the same CDR3. V usage is TRBV5-1 and J usage is TRBJ1-5, with a possible D match to TRBD1 (5 bases). The CDR3 sequence is 15 residues long. The V end lost 4 bases, the J end lost 2 bases, and 13 bases lay between the germline ends. The germline V gene encodes CDR1 SGHRS and CDR2 YFSETQ. The DNA for the CDR3 is TGCGCCAGCAGCCCCGGCCAGGGCGGCAATCAGCCCCAGCATTTT. This encodes CASSPGQGGNQPQHF.